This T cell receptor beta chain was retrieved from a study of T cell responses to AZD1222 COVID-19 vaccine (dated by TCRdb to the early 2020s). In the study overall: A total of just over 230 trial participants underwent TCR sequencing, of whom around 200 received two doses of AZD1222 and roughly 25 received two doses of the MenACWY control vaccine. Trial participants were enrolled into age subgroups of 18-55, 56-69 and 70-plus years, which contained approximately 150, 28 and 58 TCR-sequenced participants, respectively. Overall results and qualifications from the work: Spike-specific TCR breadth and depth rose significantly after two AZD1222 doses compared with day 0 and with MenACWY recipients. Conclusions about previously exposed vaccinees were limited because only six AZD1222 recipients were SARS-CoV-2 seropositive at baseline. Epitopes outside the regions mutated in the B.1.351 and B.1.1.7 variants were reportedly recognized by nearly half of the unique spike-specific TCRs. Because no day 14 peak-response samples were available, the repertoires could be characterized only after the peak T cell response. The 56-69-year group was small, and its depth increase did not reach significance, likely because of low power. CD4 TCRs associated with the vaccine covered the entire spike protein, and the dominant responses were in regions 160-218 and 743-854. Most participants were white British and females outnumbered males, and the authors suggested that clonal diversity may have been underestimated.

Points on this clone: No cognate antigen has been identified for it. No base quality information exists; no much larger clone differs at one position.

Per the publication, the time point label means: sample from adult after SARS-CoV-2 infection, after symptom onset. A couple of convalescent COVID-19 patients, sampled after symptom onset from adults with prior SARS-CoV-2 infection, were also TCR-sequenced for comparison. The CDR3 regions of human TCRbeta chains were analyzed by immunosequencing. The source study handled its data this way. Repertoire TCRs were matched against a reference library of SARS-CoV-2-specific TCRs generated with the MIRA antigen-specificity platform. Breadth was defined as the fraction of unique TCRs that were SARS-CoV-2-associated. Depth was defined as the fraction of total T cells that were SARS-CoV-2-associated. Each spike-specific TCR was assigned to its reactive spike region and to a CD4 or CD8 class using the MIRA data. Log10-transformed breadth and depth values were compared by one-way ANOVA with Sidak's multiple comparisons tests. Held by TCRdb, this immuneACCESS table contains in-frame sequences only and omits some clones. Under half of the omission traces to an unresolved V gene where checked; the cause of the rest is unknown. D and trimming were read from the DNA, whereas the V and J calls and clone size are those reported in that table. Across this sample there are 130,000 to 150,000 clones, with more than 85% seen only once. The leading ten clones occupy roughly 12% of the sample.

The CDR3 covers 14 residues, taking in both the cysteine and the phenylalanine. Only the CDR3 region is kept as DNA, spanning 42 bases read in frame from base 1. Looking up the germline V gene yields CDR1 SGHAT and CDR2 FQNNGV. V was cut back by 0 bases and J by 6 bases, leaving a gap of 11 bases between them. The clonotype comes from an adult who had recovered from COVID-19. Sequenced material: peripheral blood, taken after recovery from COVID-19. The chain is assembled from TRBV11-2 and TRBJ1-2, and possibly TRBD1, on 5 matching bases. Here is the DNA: TGTGCCAGCAGCTTAGATCAGGGCAGCGATGGCTACACCTTC. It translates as CASSLDQGSDGYTF.